The 21 T cell receptor beta chains listed next were all sequenced from one sample in a study of blood T cell repertoires in COVID-19. The data were produced by immunoSEQ multiplex PCR, yet TCRdb's version contains in-frame clones alone and is incomplete. Of some 150,000 clones listed, about 86% are singletons. Sequenced: peripheral blood. Receptor source: a woman aged 60-75 years with acute or convalescent COVID-19.

This chain connects TRBV2 to TRBJ1-1, with D uncertain. Germline-derived CDR1 and CDR2 are SNHLY and FYNNEI. This CDR3 has 13 amino acids. Trimming took 11 bases from V and 2 from J, leaving 15 bases between them. CDR3 sequence: CAAAQVENTEAFF. The CDR3 DNA sequence: TGTGCCGCGGCGCAAGTAGAAAACACTGAAGCTTTCTTT.

The V and J genes are TRBV12-3 or TRBV12-4 and TRBJ1-2; D is ambiguous. Trimming cost V 4 bases and J 5 bases, with 5 bases left between them. The CDR3 consists of 11 residues. The CDR3 DNA reads TGTGCCAGCAGTTCCGGTTATGGCTACACCTTC. Protein: CASSSGYGYTF.

The chain carries TRBV5-4 and TRBJ2-2; tentatively, D is TRBD1 (6 bases). Trimming pared 4 bases from V and 7 bases from J, leaving 14 bases between. CDR3 size: 14 residues. CDR1 and CDR2 (germline): SGHNT, YYREEE (reference sequence). The CDR3 nucleotides are TGTGCCAGCAGCGGTTCACAGGGTCTCGGGGAGCTGTTTTTT. It translates to CASSGSQGLGELFF. Complete variable domain (other parts from reference TRBV5-4 and TRBJ2-2): ETGVTQSPTHLIKTRGQQVTLRCSSQSGHNTVSWYQQALGQGPQFIFQYYREEENGRGNFPPRFSGLQFPNYSSELNVNALELDDSALYLCASSGSQGLGELFFGEGSRLTVL.

The J gene is TRBJ1-1, the V gene TRBV13, with 8 bases fitting TRBD1. The CDR3 loop spans 16 amino acids. The germline V gene encodes CDR1 PRHDT and CDR2 FYEKMQ (reference sequence). V shed 2 bases and J 0 bases; nucleotides not matched to a gene: 5. The DNA of the CDR3 is TGTGCCAGCAGCTTAAGGCAGGGGGCCGTGAACACTGAAGCTTTCTTT. Translating gives CASSLRQGAVNTEAFF.

The chain is built from TRBV3-1 (or the pseudogene TRBV3-2) and TRBJ1-4, with 8 bases matching TRBD1. Trimming cost V 4 bases and J 4 bases; bases outside gene matches: 5. Germline V gene sequence: CDR1 LGHDT, CDR2 YNNKEL (reference sequence). The CDR3 covers 15 residues. This CDR3 reads CASSPGTGRNEKLFF. The CDR3 coding sequence is TGTGCCAGCAGCCCGGGGACAGGCCGTAATGAAAAACTGTTTTTT.

The V gene is TRBV25-1, the J gene TRBJ1-2; no reliable D call. Germline values: CDR1 MGHDK, CDR2 SYGVNS. The CDR3 is made up of 15 amino acids. The germline V and J ends were trimmed by 6 bases and 1 base, with 15 bases remaining between them. The DNA of the CDR3 is TGTGCCAGCAGCGTGTACGGAGTGGGTAACTATGGCTACACCTTC. As protein: CASSVYGVGNYGYTF.

V and J are TRBV19 and TRBJ1-5, with D possibly being TRBD1 (6 bases). V was clipped by 6 bases and J by 0 bases, with 21 bases between them. The CDR3 has 18 residues. Germline loops: CDR1 LNHDA, CDR2 SQIVND (reference sequence). CDR3 in amino acids: CASRLVRGRVNSNQPQHF. CDR3 in DNA: TGTGCCAGTAGGCTCGTCAGGGGAAGGGTTAATAGCAATCAGCCCCAGCATTTT. Full variable domain (outside the CDR3, taken from reference TRBV19 and TRBJ1-5): DGGITQSPKYLFRKEGQNVTLSCEQNLNHDAMYWYRQDPGQGLRLIYYSQIVNDFQKGDIAEGYSVSREKKESFPLTVTSAQKNPTAFYLCASRLVRGRVNSNQPQHFGDGTRLSIL.

The genes are TRBV24-1 and TRBJ2-1; TRBD2 matches at 9 bases. V was clipped by 0 bases and J by 8 bases; unmatched bases: 10. CDR3 length: 17 residues. In germline, CDR1 is KGHDR, CDR2 SFDVKD. CDR3 protein: CATSDLRDSGGLDEQFF. The CDR3 DNA is TGTGCCACCAGTGATTTGAGGGATAGCGGGGGTTTGGATGAGCAGTTCTTC.

This clone was detected a few times. The chain is built from TRBV19 and TRBJ1-2; no firm D call. The CDR3 length is 14 residues. The V and J ends lost 3 bases and 3 bases respectively, with 11 bases between them. Per the germline V gene, CDR1 is LNHDA and CDR2 is SQIVND (reference sequence). In DNA form, the CDR3 reads TGTGCCAGTAGTATTCGGGGAGTTGACTATGGCTACACCTTC. Encoded protein: CASSIRGVDYGYTF.

V gene TRBV28 combines with J gene TRBJ2-5, with TRBD2 matching 7 bases. The CDR3 is made up of 14 amino acids. Germline V gene sequence: CDR1 MDHEN, CDR2 SYDVKM. V lost 7 bases, J lost 2 bases, and 7 bases stayed unmatched. CDR3 nucleotide sequence: TGTGCCAGCATGGGAGGGACTTCGCAAGAGACCCAGTACTTC. Residues: CASMGGTSQETQYF.

The chain combines TRBV6-5 with TRBJ1-1; 7 nucleotides align to TRBD1. Germline loops: CDR1 MNHEY, CDR2 SVGAGI. The CDR3 is made up of 15 amino acids. V was clipped by 1 base and J by 1 base; unmatched bases: 3. The CDR3 protein is CASSYFSGGNTEAFF. In nucleotides, the CDR3 is TGTGCCAGCAGTTACTTTTCAGGGGGGAACACTGAAGCTTTCTTT.

The chain links TRBV7-8 to TRBJ1-6, with 8 bases lining up with TRBD1. The V gene end was trimmed by 7 bases and the J gene end by 4 bases; junction bases not matched to a gene: 3. The germline V gene has CDR1 SGHVS and CDR2 FQNEAQ. The CDR3 runs to 14 residues. The CDR3 DNA sequence: TGTGCCAGCACCTGGACAGGGTATAATTCACCCCTCCACTTT. Its translation: CASTWTGYNSPLHF. The full variable domain, with the rest looked up from reference TRBV7-8 and TRBJ1-6, is GAGVSQSPRYKVAKRGQDVALRCDPISGHVSLFWYQQALGQGPEFLTYFQNEAQLDKSGLPSDRFFAERPEGSVSTLKIQRTQQEDSAVYLCASTWTGYNSPLHFGNGTRLTVT.

The rearrangement joins TRBV7-2 to TRBJ2-1; TRBD1 matches at 10 bases. Looked up from germline, CDR1 is SGHTA and CDR2 is FQGNSA. The CDR3 is 16 residues long. The junction had 7 bases not matched to a gene; V was cut back by 4 bases and J by 4 bases. Here the CDR3 DNA reads TGTGCCAGCAGCTCGACCACGGGACAGGGGTACAATGAGCAGTTCTTC. Translation gives CASSSTTGQGYNEQFF.

The chain is built from TRBV3-1 (or the pseudogene TRBV3-2) and TRBJ1-5; 7 bases agree with TRBD1. The CDR3 is made up of 16 amino acids. With 4 bases clipped from V and 3 bases from J, the junction kept 9 bases outside the gene matches. The germline CDR1 and CDR2 sequences are LGHDT and YNNKEL (reference sequence). The CDR3 sequence: CASSLGTGTVNQPQHF. CDR3 DNA: TGTGCCAGCAGCCTAGGAACCGGGACAGTCAATCAGCCCCAGCATTTT.

About this clone itself: The junction shows a germline mismatch at one end, possibly a read error. The chain uses TRBV11-3 and TRBJ1-1; D might be TRBD1 (5 bases). CDR3 size: 17 residues. The V gene's germline CDR1 is SGHNT and CDR2 YENEEA. DNA for the CDR3: TGTGCCAGCAACTTAGGGCAGGGAACATTTCCGAACACTGAAGCTTTCTTT. This translates into CASNLGQGTFPNTEAFF.

The chain links TRBV24-1 to TRBJ1-5, with TRBD1 matching 9 bases. Looked up from germline, CDR1 is KGHDR and CDR2 is SFDVKD. The CDR3 totals 19 residues. The V and J ends lost 0 bases and 1 base, in that order; junction bases with no gene match: 9. The CDR3 reads CATSDLQGQGMGSNQPQHF. The CDR3 region has the DNA TGTGCCACCAGTGATTTGCAAGGACAGGGGATGGGGAGCAATCAGCCCCAGCATTTT.

This clone appeared a few times. The rearrangement links TRBV30 to TRBJ1-2; D gene ambiguous. Germline assignment: CDR1 GTSNPN and CDR2 SVGIG (reference sequence). V lost 3 bases, J lost 6 bases, and 14 bases lay in between. The CDR3 loop spans 13 amino acids. The CDR3 nucleotides are TGTGCCTGGAGCTGGGAGGGTGAGGATGGCTACACCTTC. This encodes CAWSWEGEDGYTF.

This chain joins TRBV14 and TRBJ2-1; 8 positions match TRBD1. The germline CDR1 and CDR2 sequences are SGHDN and FVKESK. This CDR3 has 12 amino acids. With V trimmed by 2 bases and J by 12 bases, 3 bases remained unmatched. This CDR3 reads CASSQNRGLQFF. The CDR3 DNA reads TGTGCCAGCAGCCAAAACAGGGGGTTGCAGTTCTTC.

The chain carries TRBV30 and TRBJ1-3; D is possibly TRBD1 (5 bases). The germline V gene has CDR1 GTSNPN and CDR2 SVGIG (reference sequence). V lost 5 bases, J lost 5 bases, and 16 bases lay in between. The CDR3 length is 14 residues. The CDR3: CAWSLAGLRNTIYF. CDR3 nucleotides: TGTGCCTGGTCCTTGGCAGGGTTGAGAAACACCATATATTTT. Complete variable domain (other parts from reference TRBV30 and TRBJ1-3): SQTIHQWPATLVQPVGSPLSLECTVEGTSNPNLYWYRQAAGRGLQLLFYSVGIGQISSEVPQNLSASRPQDRQFILSSKKLLLSDSGFYLCAWSLAGLRNTIYFGEGSWLTVV.

The chain is built from TRBV18 and TRBJ1-2; TRBD1 agrees at 7 bases. The CDR3 has 14 amino acids. The V segment lost 5 bases and the J segment 4 bases; nucleotides outside the gene matches: 7. Germline assignment: CDR1 KGHSH and CDR2 LQKENI. CDR3 amino acids: CASSNDRDSYGYTF. DNA of the CDR3: TGTGCCAGCTCAAACGACAGGGATAGCTATGGCTACACCTTC.

V and J are TRBV28 and TRBJ1-1; no firm D call. The CDR3 extends over 12 amino acids. Germline CDR1 and CDR2: MDHEN and SYDVKM. The V end was cut by 2 bases, the J end by 8 bases, with 9 bases between. The CDR3 loop is CASSLPAREAFF. DNA of the CDR3: TGTGCCAGCAGTTTACCGGCCAGGGAAGCTTTCTTT.